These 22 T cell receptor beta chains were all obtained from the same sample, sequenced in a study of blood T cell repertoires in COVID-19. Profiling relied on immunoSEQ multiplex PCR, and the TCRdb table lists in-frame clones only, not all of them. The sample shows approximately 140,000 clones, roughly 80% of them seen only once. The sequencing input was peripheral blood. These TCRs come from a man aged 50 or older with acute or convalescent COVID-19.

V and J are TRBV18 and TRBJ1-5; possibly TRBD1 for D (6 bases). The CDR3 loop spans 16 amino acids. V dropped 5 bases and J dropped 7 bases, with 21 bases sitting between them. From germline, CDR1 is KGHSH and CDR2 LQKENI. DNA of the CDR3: TGTGCCAGCTCATCCGGTCAGGGGTCAGGAGAGCAGCCCCAGCATTTT. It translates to CASSSGQGSGEQPQHF. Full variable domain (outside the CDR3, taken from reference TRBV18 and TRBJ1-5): NAGVMQNPRHLVRRRGQEARLRCSPMKGHSHVYWYRQLPEEGLKFMVYLQKENIIDESGMPKERFSAEFPKEGPSILRIQQVVRGDSAAYFCASSSGQGSGEQPQHFGDGTRLSIL.

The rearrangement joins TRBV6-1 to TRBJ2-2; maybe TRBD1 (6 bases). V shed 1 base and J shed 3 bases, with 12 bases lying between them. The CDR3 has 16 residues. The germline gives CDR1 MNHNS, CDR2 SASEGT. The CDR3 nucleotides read TGTGCCAGCAGTGAAGGGGCTCAGGGGTACACCGGGGAGCTGTTTTTT. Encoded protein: CASSEGAQGYTGELFF.

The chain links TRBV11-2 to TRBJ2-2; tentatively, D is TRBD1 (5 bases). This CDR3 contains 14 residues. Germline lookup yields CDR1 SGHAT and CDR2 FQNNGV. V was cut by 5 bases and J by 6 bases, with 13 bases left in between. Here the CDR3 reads CASSLTRGSGELFF. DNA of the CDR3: TGTGCCAGCAGCCTAACAAGGGGATCCGGGGAGCTGTTTTTT.

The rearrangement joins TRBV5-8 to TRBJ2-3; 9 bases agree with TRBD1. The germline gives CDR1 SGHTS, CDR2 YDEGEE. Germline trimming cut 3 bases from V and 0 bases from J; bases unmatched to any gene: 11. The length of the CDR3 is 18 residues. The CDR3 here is CASSWGQGPGTSTDTQYF. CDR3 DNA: TGTGCCAGCAGCTGGGGACAGGGCCCGGGTACGAGCACAGATACGCAGTATTTT.

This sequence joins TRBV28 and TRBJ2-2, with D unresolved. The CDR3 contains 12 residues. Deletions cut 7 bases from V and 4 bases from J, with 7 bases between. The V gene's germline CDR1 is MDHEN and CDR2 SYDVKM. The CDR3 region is CASTRSTGELFF. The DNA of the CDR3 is TGTGCCAGCACCAGGTCCACCGGGGAGCTGTTTTTT. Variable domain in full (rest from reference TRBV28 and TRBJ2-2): DVKVTQSSRYLVKRTGEKVFLECVQDMDHENMFWYRQDPGLGLRLIYFSYDVKMKEKGDIPEGYSVSREKKERFSLILESASTNQTSMYLCASTRSTGELFFGEGSRLTVL.

DNA for the CDR3: TGCGCCAGCAGCTTGGGGCTAGCGGGGGTCACAGATACGCAGTATTTT. It specifies CASSLGLAGVTDTQYF. This chain links TRBV5-1 with TRBJ2-3; TRBD2 matches at 10 bases. Germline CDR1 and CDR2: SGHRS and YFSETQ. V shed 0 bases and J 2 bases; nucleotides not matched to a gene: 3. This CDR3 spans 16 amino acids.

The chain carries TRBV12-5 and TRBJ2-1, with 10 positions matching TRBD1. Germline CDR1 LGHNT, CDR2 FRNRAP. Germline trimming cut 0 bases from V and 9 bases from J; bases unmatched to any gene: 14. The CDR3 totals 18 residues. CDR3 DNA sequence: TGTGCTAGTGGTTTGGTCTTTAGTGGACAGGGGGGAGTGGGTGAGCAGTTCTTC. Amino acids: CASGLVFSGQGGVGEQFF.

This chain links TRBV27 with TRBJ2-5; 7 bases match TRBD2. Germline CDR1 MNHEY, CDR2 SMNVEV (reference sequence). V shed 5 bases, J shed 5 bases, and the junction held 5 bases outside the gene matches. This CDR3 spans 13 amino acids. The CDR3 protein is CASSIREGETQYF. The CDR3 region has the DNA TGTGCCAGCAGTATCAGGGAGGGTGAGACCCAGTACTTC.

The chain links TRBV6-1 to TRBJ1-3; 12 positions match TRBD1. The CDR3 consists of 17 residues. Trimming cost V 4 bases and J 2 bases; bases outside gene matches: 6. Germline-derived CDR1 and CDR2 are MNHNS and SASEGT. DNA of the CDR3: TGTGCCAGCAGTGCTCCGGGACAGGGGGCGGCTGGAAACACCATATATTTT. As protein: CASSAPGQGAAGNTIYF.

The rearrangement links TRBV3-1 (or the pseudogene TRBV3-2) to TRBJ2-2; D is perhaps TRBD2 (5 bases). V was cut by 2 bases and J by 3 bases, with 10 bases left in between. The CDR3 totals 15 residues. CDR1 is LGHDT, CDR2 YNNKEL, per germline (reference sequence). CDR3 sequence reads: CASSQQDSHTGELFF. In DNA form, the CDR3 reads TGTGCCAGCAGCCAACAGGACTCTCACACCGGGGAGCTGTTTTTT.

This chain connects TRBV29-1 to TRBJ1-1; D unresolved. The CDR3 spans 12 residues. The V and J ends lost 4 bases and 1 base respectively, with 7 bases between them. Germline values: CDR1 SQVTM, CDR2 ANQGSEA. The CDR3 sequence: CSVGSGNTEAFF. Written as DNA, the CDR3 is TGCAGCGTTGGGTCCGGGAACACTGAAGCTTTCTTT.

CDR3 DNA: TGTGCCAGCAGCCGTCCGGGACAATCCTCACCCCTCCACTTT. Encoded protein: CASSRPGQSSPLHF. The rearrangement links TRBV3-1 (or the pseudogene TRBV3-2) to TRBJ1-6, with D possibly TRBD1 on 6 matching bases. V was shortened by 4 bases and J by 10 bases, with 14 bases between the two germline ends. CDR3 length: 14 residues. CDR1 is LGHDT and CDR2 is YNNKEL in the germline V gene (reference sequence).

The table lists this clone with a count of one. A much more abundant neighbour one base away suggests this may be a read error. CDR3 loop: CSVERAGVKEQYF. The DNA for the CDR3 is TGCAGCGTTGAAAGGGCAGGGGTTAAAGAGCAGTACTTC. V and J are TRBV29-1 and TRBJ2-7; D is possibly TRBD1 (6 bases). V was shortened by 2 bases and J by 7 bases, with 15 bases between the two germline ends. Germline V gives CDR1 SQVTM, CDR2 ANQGSEA. This CDR3 is 13 amino acids long.

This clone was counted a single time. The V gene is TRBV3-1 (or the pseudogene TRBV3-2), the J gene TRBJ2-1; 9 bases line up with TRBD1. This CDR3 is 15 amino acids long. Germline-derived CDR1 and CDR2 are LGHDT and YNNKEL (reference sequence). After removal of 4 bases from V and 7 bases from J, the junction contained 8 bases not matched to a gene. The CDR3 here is CASSRPGQGSNEQFF. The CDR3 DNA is TGTGCCAGCAGCCGTCCGGGACAGGGAAGTAATGAGCAGTTCTTC.

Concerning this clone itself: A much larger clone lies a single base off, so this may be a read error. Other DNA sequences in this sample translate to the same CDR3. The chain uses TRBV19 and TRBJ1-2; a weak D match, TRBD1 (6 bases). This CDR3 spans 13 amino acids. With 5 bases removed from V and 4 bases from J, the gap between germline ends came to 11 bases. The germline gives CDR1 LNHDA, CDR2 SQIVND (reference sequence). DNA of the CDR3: TGTGCCAGTAGTCCTGACAGGACCTATGGCTACACCTTC. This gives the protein CASSPDRTYGYTF.

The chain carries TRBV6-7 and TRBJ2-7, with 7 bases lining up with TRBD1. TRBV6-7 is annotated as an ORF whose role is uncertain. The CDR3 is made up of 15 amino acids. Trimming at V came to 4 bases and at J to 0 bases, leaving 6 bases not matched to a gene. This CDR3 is CASSFGTVLSYEQYV. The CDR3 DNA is TGTGCCAGCAGTTTTGGGACAGTCCTCTCCTACGAGCAGTACGTC.

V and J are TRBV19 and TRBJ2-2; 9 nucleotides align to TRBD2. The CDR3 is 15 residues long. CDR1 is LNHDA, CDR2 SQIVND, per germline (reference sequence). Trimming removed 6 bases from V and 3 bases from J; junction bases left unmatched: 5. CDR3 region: CASRTAGGHTGELFF. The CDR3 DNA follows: TGTGCCAGTAGGACGGCGGGGGGGCACACCGGGGAGCTGTTTTTT.

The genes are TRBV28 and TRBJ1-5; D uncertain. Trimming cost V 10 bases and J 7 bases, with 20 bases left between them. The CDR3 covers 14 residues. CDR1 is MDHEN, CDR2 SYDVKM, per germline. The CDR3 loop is CATIRDRTEQPQHF. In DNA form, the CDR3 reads TGTGCCACGATTCGAGACCGCACAGAACAGCCCCAGCATTTT.

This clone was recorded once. The CDR3 spells CASTLSAGQINTIYF. The CDR3 nucleotides read TGTGCCAGTACCCTATCAGCAGGACAGATAAACACCATATATTTT. The J gene is TRBJ1-3, the V gene TRBV19, with a tentative D call TRBD1 (6 bases). Germline V gene sequence: CDR1 LNHDA, CDR2 SQIVND (reference sequence). CDR3 length: 15 amino acids. The V end was cut by 7 bases, the J end by 6 bases, with 19 bases between.

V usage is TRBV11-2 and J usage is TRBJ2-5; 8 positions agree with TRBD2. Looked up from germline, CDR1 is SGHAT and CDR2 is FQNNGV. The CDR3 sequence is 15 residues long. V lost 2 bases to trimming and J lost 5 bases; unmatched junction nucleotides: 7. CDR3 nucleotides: TGTGCCAGCAGCTTAATCGGGGGGGCCCTGGAGACCCAGTACTTC. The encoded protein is CASSLIGGALETQYF.

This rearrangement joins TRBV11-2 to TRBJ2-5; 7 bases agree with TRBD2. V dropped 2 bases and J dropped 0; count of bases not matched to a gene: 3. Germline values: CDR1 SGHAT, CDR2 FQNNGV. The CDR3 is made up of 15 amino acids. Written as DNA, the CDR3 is TGTGCCAGCAGCTTACAGCGGGGTCACCAAGAGACCCAGTACTTC. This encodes CASSLQRGHQETQYF.

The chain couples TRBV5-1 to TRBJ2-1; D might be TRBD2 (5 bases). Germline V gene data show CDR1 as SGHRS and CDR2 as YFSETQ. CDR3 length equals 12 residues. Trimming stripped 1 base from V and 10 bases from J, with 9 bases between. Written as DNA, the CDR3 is TGCGCCAGCAGCTTGACTAGTTGGGAGCAGTTCTTC. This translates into CASSLTSWEQFF.